This TCR beta chain was profiled in a study of CD8 T cells in ankylosing spondylitis. This clonotype was seen more than once but under ten times. As yet, its antigen is unknown. With molecular barcodes, quantitative 5'-RACE was used to make the TCR beta libraries. Each CDR3 protein gets one entry after TCRdb re-called the 5' RACE reads with MiXCR. Among 330,000 or so distinct CDR3 sequences listed, under 8.5% were seen once. Germline V gene sequence: CDR1 MNHNS, CDR2 SASEGT. V was shortened by 5 bases and J by 3 bases, with 13 bases between the two germline ends. CDR3 length: 15 residues. The study's findings and limits: Clones linked with disease were CD8+ and fairly uncommon in the peripheral blood. Disease-linked clones reportedly concentrated significantly in matched ankylosing spondylitis synovial fluid. Prior literature has documented some motif variants in synovial fluid and blood from reactive arthritis. Fewer than 10 highly homologous variants formed a TCR beta motif that appeared characteristic of ankylosing spondylitis blood.

Source material: blood, either unsorted or a sorted T cell fraction (not recorded which). The sequence was collected from a male donor with ankylosing spondylitis. The chain has TRBV6-1 and TRBJ2-2; D not resolved. The CDR3 spells CASSTHAPDTGELFF. For the CDR3, the DNA is TGTGCCAGCAGTACCCACGCGCCGGACACCGGGGAGCTGTTTTTT.